Described below is a single T cell receptor beta chain sequence and its context. The antigen is undetermined. The length of the CDR3 is 15 residues. After removal of 4 bases from V and 1 base from J, the junction contained 7 bases not matched to a gene. CDR1 is SQVTM and CDR2 is ANQGSEA in the germline V gene. These data are taken from a study of memory CD4+ T cells and cytomegalovirus serostatus. In the study overall: This sample comes from healthy Belgian adults, eight to ten CMV seropositive, 24 seronegative. Study-wide findings and caveats: Each of 55 to 80 CMV-associated TCRbeta sequences occurred in one to five individuals. CMV serostatus prediction reached median AUC roughly 0.95, or 0.91 with US-trained model.

The sort gate was single viable CD3+CD4+CD8-CD45RO+ cells for memory CD4+ T cells. Some clones are missing from TCRdb's copy, which holds only in-frame ones; the method was immunoSEQ multiplex PCR. The sample has 40,000 to 55,000 clones; under 90% are singletons. The sample was memory CD4+ T cells from blood. This clonotype was obtained from an adult in good health and CMV-seronegative. The chain uses TRBV29-1 and TRBJ1-5, with 7 nucleotides matching TRBD1. CDR3 nucleotides: TGCAGCGTTGCACAGGGGATCGAGAGCAATCAGCCCCAGCATTTT. Its protein is CSVAQGIESNQPQHF. The whole variable domain, filled in from reference TRBV29-1 and TRBJ1-5, reads SAVISQKPSRDICQRGTSLTIQCQVDSQVTMMFWYRQQPGQSLTLIATANQGSEATYESGFVIDKFPISRPNLTFSTLTVSNMSPEDSSIYLCSVAQGIESNQPQHFGDGTRLSIL.